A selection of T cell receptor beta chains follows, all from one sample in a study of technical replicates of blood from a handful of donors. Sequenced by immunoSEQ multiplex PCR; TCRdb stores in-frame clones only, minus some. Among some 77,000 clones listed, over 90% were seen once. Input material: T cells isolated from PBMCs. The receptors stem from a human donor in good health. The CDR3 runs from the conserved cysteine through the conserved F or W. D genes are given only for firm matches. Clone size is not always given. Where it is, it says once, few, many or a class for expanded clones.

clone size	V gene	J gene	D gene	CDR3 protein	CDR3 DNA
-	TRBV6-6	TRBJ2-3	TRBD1	CASSLGQGTDTQYF	TGTGCCAGCAGCCTTGGACAGGGCACAGATACGCAGTATTTT
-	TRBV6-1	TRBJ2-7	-	CASSRDWRGYEQYF	TGTGCCAGCAGTAGAGACTGGCGGGGCTACGAGCAGTACTTC
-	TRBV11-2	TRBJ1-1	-	CASSLDLTEAFF	TGTGCCAGCAGCTTAGATCTCACTGAAGCTTTCTTT
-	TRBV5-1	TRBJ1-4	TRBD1	CASSPTLTGDEKLFF	TGCGCCAGCAGCCCCACTCTAACAGGGGATGAAAAACTGTTTTTT
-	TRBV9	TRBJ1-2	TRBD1	CASAGGDRGNYGYTF	TGTGCCAGCGCCGGGGGGGACAGGGGAAACTATGGCTACACCTTC
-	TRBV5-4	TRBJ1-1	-	CASSFPDRSKIEAFF	TGTGCCAGCAGCTTCCCAGACAGGAGTAAAATTGAAGCTTTCTTT
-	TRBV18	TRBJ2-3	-	CASSPPPGSDTQYF	TGTGCCAGCTCACCACCGCCGGGATCAGATACGCAGTATTTT
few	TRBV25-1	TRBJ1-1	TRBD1	CASSEWGPGTGGHTEAFF	TGTGCCAGCAGTGAATGGGGTCCCGGGACAGGGGGTCACACTGAAGCTTTCTTT
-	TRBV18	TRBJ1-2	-	CASSPTSLYVGGYGYTF	TGTGCCAGCTCACCAACGTCGCTTTACGTAGGGGGCTATGGCTACACCTTC
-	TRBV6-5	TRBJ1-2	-	CASSYSGTGGGGYTF	TGTGCCAGCAGTTACTCCGGGACTGGGGGAGGGGGCTACACCTTC
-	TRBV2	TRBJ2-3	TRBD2	CASLLALPLGTQYF	TGTGCCAGCCTACTAGCGCTACCTCTGGGGACGCAGTATTTT
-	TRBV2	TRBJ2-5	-	CASQASGVQETQYF	TGTGCCAGCCAGGCCTCAGGGGTTCAAGAGACCCAGTACTTC
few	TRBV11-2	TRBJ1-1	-	CASSLDRSVSSANTEAFF	TGTGCCAGCAGCTTAGATCGGAGTGTATCCTCAGCGAACACTGAAGCTTTCTTT
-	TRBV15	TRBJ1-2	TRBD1	CATSGRTGSSYGYTF	TGTGCCACCAGCGGTAGGACAGGGAGTTCCTATGGCTACACCTTC
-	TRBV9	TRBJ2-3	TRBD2	CASSVAGGLTDTQYF	TGTGCCAGCAGCGTAGCGGGAGGGCTAACAGATACGCAGTATTTT
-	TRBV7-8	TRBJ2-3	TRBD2	CASYKSGGLWADTQYF	TGTGCCAGCTATAAAAGCGGGGGGCTCTGGGCGGATACGCAGTATTTT
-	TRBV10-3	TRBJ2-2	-	CAMAGTTNTGELFF	TGTGCCATGGCAGGTACAACGAACACCGGGGAGCTGTTTTTT
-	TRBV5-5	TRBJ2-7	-	CASSEKTGIFIYEQYF	TGTGCCAGCAGCGAGAAGACAGGCATATTCATCTACGAGCAGTACTTC
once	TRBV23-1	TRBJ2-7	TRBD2	CASRPGTSGSGLLF	TGCGCCAGCAGGCCCGGGACTAGCGGGAGCGGCCTACTCTTC